Listed below are T cell receptor beta chains from one sample, sequenced in a study of vaccination and CD4 T cells after COVID-19. These receptors are not linked to any known antigen. From the PCR reads, TCRdb called clonotypes with MiXCR, one entry per CDR3 protein. The top ten clones hold approximately 10% of a sample with tens of thousands of distinct CDR3 sequences, 32% of them seen once. The sequences come from CD4+ T cells from blood, cultured in vitro, collected about 7 months after SARS-CoV-2 vaccination. These receptors came from a human donor who had recovered from COVID-19. The conserved cysteine and the conserved F or W are not part of the CDR3 here. Fields, in order: J gene, V gene, clone size, CDR3 protein. Clone size is given for some rows only: seen once, a few or many times, or a class if the clone is expanded.

j_call: TRBJ1-2
v_call: TRBV6-1
clone_size: few
cdr3_aa: ASSDPGQNYGYT

j_call: TRBJ2-3
v_call: TRBV6-1
clone_size: -
cdr3_aa: ASSDRGTSGDTQY

j_call: TRBJ1-5
v_call: TRBV11-2
clone_size: -
cdr3_aa: TSSLAGLWPQH

j_call: TRBJ2-1
v_call: TRBV4-3
clone_size: -
cdr3_aa: ASSAAGGRYNEQF

j_call: TRBJ1-2
v_call: TRBV6-1
clone_size: medium-sized
cdr3_aa: ASWTGNYGYT

j_call: TRBJ2-5
v_call: TRBV11-2
clone_size: -
cdr3_aa: ASSKGPNQETQY

j_call: TRBJ2-3
v_call: TRBV6-1
clone_size: -
cdr3_aa: ASRVNSATDTQY

j_call: TRBJ2-5
v_call: TRBV15
clone_size: -
cdr3_aa: ATSRVKAGTSRETQY

j_call: TRBJ1-1
v_call: TRBV10-3
clone_size: few
cdr3_aa: AIQTPENTEAF

j_call: TRBJ2-5
v_call: TRBV6-1
clone_size: -
cdr3_aa: ASNTGTLTQETQY

j_call: TRBJ2-1
v_call: TRBV20-1
clone_size: -
cdr3_aa: SASGGKGTYNEQF

j_call: TRBJ2-5
v_call: TRBV2
clone_size: few
cdr3_aa: ASSTGGWETQY

j_call: TRBJ1-2
v_call: TRBV2
clone_size: -
cdr3_aa: ASMAGVYGYT

j_call: TRBJ1-5
v_call: TRBV5-6
clone_size: -
cdr3_aa: ASSLAGGANQPQH

j_call: TRBJ2-3
v_call: TRBV20-1
clone_size: many
cdr3_aa: SARAASTDTQY

j_call: TRBJ2-1
v_call: TRBV7-2
clone_size: -
cdr3_aa: ASSFGPSNEQF

j_call: TRBJ1-2
v_call: TRBV6-1
clone_size: few
cdr3_aa: ASREGQGANGYT

j_call: TRBJ2-3
v_call: TRBV24-1
clone_size: -
cdr3_aa: ATSDTGTSGRYTDTQY

j_call: TRBJ2-7
v_call: TRBV28
clone_size: -
cdr3_aa: ASSLLFGTATGEQY

j_call: TRBJ2-3
v_call: TRBV11-2
clone_size: -
cdr3_aa: ASSFSASTDTQY

j_call: TRBJ2-3
v_call: TRBV6-1
clone_size: -
cdr3_aa: ASSEVAGGVTDTQY

j_call: TRBJ1-2
v_call: TRBV7-8
clone_size: few
cdr3_aa: ASSLFLGRDNYGYT

j_call: TRBJ2-3
v_call: TRBV20-1
clone_size: few
cdr3_aa: SALEASGSGADTQY

j_call: TRBJ2-5
v_call: TRBV20-1
clone_size: -
cdr3_aa: SAAPGTGEEETQY

j_call: TRBJ1-1
v_call: TRBV7-6
clone_size: -
cdr3_aa: ASSSRQGGNTEAF

j_call: TRBJ2-1
v_call: TRBV18
clone_size: -
cdr3_aa: ASSPRPAGGWNEQF

j_call: TRBJ2-1
v_call: TRBV10-3
clone_size: -
cdr3_aa: AIRETSGGSNEQF

j_call: TRBJ1-2
v_call: TRBV24-1
clone_size: few
cdr3_aa: ATSDPFDYGYT

j_call: TRBJ1-1
v_call: TRBV4-1
clone_size: -
cdr3_aa: ASSQDLEGGAF

j_call: TRBJ2-7
v_call: TRBV10-3
clone_size: few
cdr3_aa: AISDYSRIGEQY